A selection of T cell receptor beta chains follows, all from one sample in a study of T-cell reconstitution after alpha-beta-depleted transplantation in children. TCRdb called the PCR reads again in MiXCR, with one record for every CDR3 protein. This sample has roughly 350,000 distinct CDR3 sequences, with 9% to 12% found just once. The sample consisted of PBMCs from the stem cell graft donor, taken from the stem cell graft. These receptors all come from a human donor who donated a stem cell graft to a child with acute lymphoblastic leukemia. CDR3s include the opening cysteine and the closing phenylalanine or tryptophan. A D gene is named only where the DNA matches it firmly. Not all rows give a size; the values are once, few, many and, for expanded clones, a class.

j_call: TRBJ2-2
v_call: TRBV5-1
d_call: NA
clone_size: few
cdr3_aa: CASSQTRPTGELFF
cdr3_nt: TGCGCCAGCAGCCAGACTCGGCCGACCGGGGAGCTGTTTTTT

j_call: TRBJ2-7
v_call: TRBV10-3
d_call: TRBD1
clone_size: many
cdr3_aa: CAISESRQGMGEQYF
cdr3_nt: TGTGCCATCAGTGAGAGTAGACAGGGAATGGGAGAGCAGTACTTC

j_call: TRBJ2-7
v_call: TRBV9
d_call: NA
clone_size: NA
cdr3_aa: CASSVGGRTLHEQYF
cdr3_nt: TGTGCCAGCAGCGTCGGGGGAAGAACCCTTCACGAGCAGTACTTC

j_call: TRBJ2-2
v_call: TRBV24-1
d_call: TRBD1
clone_size: NA
cdr3_aa: CATSDPRQGSTGELFF
cdr3_nt: TGTGCCACCAGTGACCCACGACAGGGGAGCACCGGGGAGCTGTTTTTT

j_call: TRBJ2-7
v_call: TRBV7-9
d_call: TRBD1
clone_size: NA
cdr3_aa: CAMSPIGGQGPYEQYF
cdr3_nt: TGTGCCATGAGCCCCATCGGGGGACAGGGGCCCTACGAGCAGTACTTC

j_call: TRBJ2-7
v_call: TRBV30
d_call: NA
clone_size: few
cdr3_aa: CACTGRTSFHEQYF
cdr3_nt: TGTGCCTGTACCGGACGGACTTCGTTCCACGAGCAGTACTTC

j_call: TRBJ2-4
v_call: TRBV12-3/TRBV12-4
d_call: NA
clone_size: once
cdr3_aa: CASSGRAGDMQYF
cdr3_nt: TGTGCCAGCAGTGGGAGGGCAGGGGACATGCAGTACTTC

j_call: TRBJ1-3
v_call: TRBV20-1
d_call: NA
clone_size: NA
cdr3_aa: CSAREPRSGNTIYF
cdr3_nt: TGCAGTGCTAGAGAACCCCGATCTGGAAACACCATATATTTT

j_call: TRBJ2-5
v_call: TRBV18
d_call: TRBD1
clone_size: NA
cdr3_aa: CASSPPDRAGLETQYF
cdr3_nt: TGTGCCAGCTCACCCCCTGACAGGGCCGGGCTAGAGACCCAGTACTTC

j_call: TRBJ2-5
v_call: TRBV5-1
d_call: NA
clone_size: few
cdr3_aa: CASSLDRSQETQYF
cdr3_nt: TGCGCCAGCAGCCTAGACAGGAGCCAAGAGACCCAGTACTTC

j_call: TRBJ2-7
v_call: TRBV5-6
d_call: NA
clone_size: NA
cdr3_aa: CASSLGVGEQYF
cdr3_nt: TGTGCCAGCAGCTTGGGGGTCGGCGAGCAGTACTTC

j_call: TRBJ2-1
v_call: TRBV25-1
d_call: TRBD2
clone_size: few
cdr3_aa: CASSEFPPSGRVQGFDEQFF
cdr3_nt: TGTGCCAGCAGTGAGTTCCCCCCAAGCGGGAGGGTCCAGGGCTTTGATGAGCAGTTCTTC

j_call: TRBJ2-2
v_call: TRBV29-1
d_call: TRBD1
clone_size: many
cdr3_aa: CSVIGTGWDTGELFF
cdr3_nt: TGCAGCGTGATCGGGACAGGGTGGGACACCGGGGAGCTGTTTTTT

j_call: TRBJ2-7
v_call: TRBV3-1
d_call: NA
clone_size: NA
cdr3_aa: CASSPTSSRGIYYEQYF
cdr3_nt: TGTGCCAGCAGTCCCACTTCTAGTCGAGGTATCTACTACGAGCAGTACTTC

j_call: TRBJ2-2
v_call: TRBV28
d_call: NA
clone_size: NA
cdr3_aa: CASSAKGERVAGELFF
cdr3_nt: TGTGCCAGCAGTGCAAAGGGGGAGAGAGTTGCTGGGGAGCTGTTTTTT

j_call: TRBJ2-7
v_call: TRBV20-1
d_call: TRBD1
clone_size: many
cdr3_aa: CSASRTGFTYEQYF
cdr3_nt: TGCAGTGCTAGTAGGACAGGGTTCACCTACGAGCAGTACTTC

j_call: TRBJ2-2
v_call: TRBV6-2/TRBV6-3
d_call: NA
clone_size: few
cdr3_aa: CASSSPGELFF
cdr3_nt: TGTGCCAGCAGTAGCCCCGGGGAGCTGTTTTTT